The present T cell receptor (beta chain) was sequenced within a study of T cell responses to AZD1222 COVID-19 vaccine. Broader study findings: In a largely white British group with more females than males, clonal diversity was possibly underestimated. The span of vaccine-associated CD4 TCRs extended across spike, with dominance at 160-218 and 743-854. Targets within unmutated variant regions were reportedly found for nearly half of spike-specific TCRs. Only after the peak T cell response were repertoires sampled.

TCRdb's table, derived via immunoSEQ multiplex PCR, lists solely in-frame clones and lacks some. Of about 120,000 clones in the sample, around 86% are singletons; the top ten hold under 3%. About this clone itself: Its antigen is unidentified.

Germline-derived CDR1 and CDR2 are MNHEY and SVGEGT. V gave up 4 bases and J gave up 6 bases, with 3 bases separating them. CDR3 size: 11 residues. Sequenced here: peripheral blood, sampled 28 days after the second AZD1222 dose. The chain carries TRBV6-2 or TRBV6-3 and TRBJ1-4; D is undetermined. The sequence was obtained from an adult who received the AZD1222 COVID-19 vaccine. CDR3 amino acids: CASSWDEKLFF. CDR3 in DNA: TGTGCCAGCAGTTGGGATGAAAAACTGTTTTTT.